This T cell receptor (beta chain) was obtained from a study of blood T cells in healthy people across ages (dated by TCRdb to the mid-2010s). Background for the entire study: Template switching captured roughly one uniquely barcoded TCR beta cDNA molecule per two T cells in model experiments. The study measured age-related changes in TCR beta repertoire diversity using deep sequencing normalized with unique cDNA molecular identifiers. Donors were grouped into four age groups: young (average approximately 15 years), middle-aged (about 38), aged (around 60) and long-lived (82). To avoid experimental bias, donors of different ages were spread randomly across the sequencing lanes. For two donors (one aged 18 to 29 and one aged 80 or older), the study analyzed two additional independent replicas of 1 million unique cDNA reads from the same blood draw. Overall study outcomes, separate from this receptor: Bulk unsorted PBMC profiling prevented conclusive comparison of naive and antigen-experienced compartments. Because donor CMV infection status was unknown, age-related changes in expanded clonotypes were potentially confounded. As age increased, observed TCR beta diversity per million T cells dropped in a roughly linear way, and a significant reduction was already evident by age 40. The percentage of naive T cells measured by flow cytometry correlated strongly with observed TCR beta diversity. Compared with the aged group, more naive CD4+ T cells, fewer expanded clones and increased TCR diversity were shown by the long-lived group, suggesting age selection. Estimates of total diversity based on one million sequenced T cells were considered lower bounds and underestimates.

This clonotype was picked up a small number of times. No cognate antigen has been identified for it. No much larger clonotype is one base removed from it; base qualities were not supplied. The CDR3 measures 24 amino acids from cysteine to phenylalanine. The read is trimmed to its CDR3 DNA, 72 bases read in frame from base 1. The donors were under 40 Caucasian individuals from Russia, aged 6 to 90 years, who were systemically healthy. Each donor gave 8 to 10 milliliters of peripheral blood, collected into EDTA-treated Vacutainer tubes. Ficoll-Paque density-gradient centrifugation was used to isolate PBMCs, with at least 7 million per sample. Trizol reagent was used to extract total RNA from PBMCs, with at least 5 micrograms per sample. Naive CD45RAhigh/CD27high T cell percentages were measured by flow cytometry on a PBMC aliquot from every donor. The library was prepared using 5' RACE. TCRdb records Illumina HiSeq 2500 as the sequencer. A second PCR of roughly 7 to 12 cycles was run with a J-beta primer mix and a sample-barcoded 5' primer. A unique molecular identifier was introduced onto each TCR beta cDNA molecule by a template-switch 5' adaptor carrying 12 random nucleotides. Each sample yielded at least 3 million CDR3-containing paired-end reads. First-strand cDNA synthesis was performed from all RNA using the Mint cDNA synthesis kit, with priming by a TRBC-specific oligonucleotide. After uracil-DNA glycosylase treatment, a first 18-cycle PCR used universal primers M1SS and BC2_uni_R on all cDNA. The paper's processing steps were these. Normalization of each sample was performed by random selection of 1 million high-quality reads, each carrying a distinct molecular identifier. Instead of being binned into consensus sequences, reads that shared molecular identifiers were thrown out. MiTCR, with a Q25 quality threshold and the strictest error-elimination algorithm, was used for CDR3 identification, clonotype clustering and error correction. A nonparametric unseen species model with Euler transformation was used to estimate a lower bound on total TCR beta diversity. The public reads were run again by TCRdb, first through fastp at Q25 and then through MiXCR, and only productive beta chains were kept. Identical CDR3 protein sequences are pooled into one entry, listed with their most common genes and DNA. Clone size and V and J calls follow TCRdb, not the original study. The sample has fewer than 900,000 distinct CDR3 sequences on record, around 36% of them singletons. The top ten clones comprise roughly 13% of the sample.

This receptor was identified in a man aged 18 to 29 in good health. Rearrangement joined TRBV21-1 to TRBJ2-5; TRBD2 reflects the table's D call only, with no check against the DNA. TRBV21-1 is a pseudogene. The sequencing input was blood. The bases are TGTGCCAGCAGCAAAGTTTACGGGAAGACTAGCGGGGGGGCCCCTGCTATGGCCCAAGAGACCCAGTACTTC. The resulting protein is CASSKVYGKTSGGAPAMAQETQYF.